The 29 T cell receptor beta chains in this list originate from one sample, sequenced in a study of long-term antiretroviral therapy in people with HIV. Survey level was the resolution at which the v3.0 immunoSEQ assay ran. TCRdb's table, derived via immunoSEQ multiplex PCR, lists solely in-frame clones and lacks some. The table includes around 28,000 clones, about 85% detected once. The specimen was unsorted PBMCs, collected 2.3 years after starting antiretroviral therapy. These receptors were taken from a middle-aged man with HIV.

The J gene is TRBJ1-3, the V gene TRBV11-3; D uncertain. The CDR3 has 17 amino acids. V was cut by 5 bases and J by 4 bases, with 21 bases left in between. Germline CDR1 SGHNT, CDR2 YENEEA. CDR3 sequence reads: CASSPPPGRERGNTIYF. For the CDR3, the DNA is TGTGCCAGCAGCCCTCCCCCTGGGAGAGAAAGAGGAAACACCATATATTTT.

The chain links TRBV5-1 to TRBJ2-6; no reliable D call. V was clipped by 0 bases and J by 0 bases, with 4 bases between them. The CDR3 is 15 amino acids. CDR1 and CDR2 (germline): SGHRS, YFSETQ. CDR3 protein: CASSLGYSGANVLTF. In nucleotides, the CDR3 is TGCGCCAGCAGCTTGGGGTACTCTGGGGCCAACGTCCTGACTTTC.

The chain has TRBV19 and TRBJ1-5; D is perhaps TRBD1 (6 bases). The CDR3 spans 19 residues. Per the germline V gene, CDR1 is LNHDA and CDR2 is SQIVND (reference sequence). The V and J ends lost 3 bases and 0 bases respectively, with 21 bases between them. The chain's CDR3 is CASSIAPTGSTVSNQPQHF. For the CDR3, the DNA is TGTGCCAGTAGTATCGCCCCCACAGGGTCCACGGTTAGCAATCAGCCCCAGCATTTT.

The V and J genes are TRBV2 and TRBJ2-1, with D uncertain. The CDR3 covers 13 residues. The germline CDR1 and CDR2 sequences are SNHLY and FYNNEI. Deletions cut 4 bases from V and 8 bases from J, with 12 bases between. The CDR3 sequence: CASSGQVEDEQFF. CDR3 coding DNA: TGTGCCAGCAGTGGGCAGGTCGAGGATGAGCAGTTCTTC.

This chain connects TRBV5-5 to TRBJ2-7, with a possible D match to TRBD2 (7 bases). The CDR3 length is 14 residues. V lost 4 bases and J lost 7, with 18 bases in between. The germline V gene encodes CDR1 SGHKS and CDR2 YYEKEE (reference sequence). The CDR3 here is CASSLGGLGGEQYF. CDR3 bases: TGTGCCAGCAGCCTAGGGGGGCTGGGAGGGGAGCAGTACTTC. Complete variable domain (other parts from reference TRBV5-5 and TRBJ2-7): DAGVTQSPTHLIKTRGQQVTLRCSPISGHKSVSWYQQVLGQGPQFIFQYYEKEERGRGNFPDRFSARQFPNYSSELNVNALLLGDSALYLCASSLGGLGGEQYFGPGTRLTVT.

This clone has only one observation. V gene TRBV6-1 combines with J gene TRBJ1-5; tentative D call: TRBD1 (5 bases). V shed 7 bases and J shed 0 bases, with 10 bases lying between them. Germline assignment: CDR1 MNHNS and CDR2 SASEGT. The CDR3 length is 14 residues. In nucleotides, the CDR3 is TGTGCCAGCACCTGGGACCATAGCAATCAGCCCCAGCATTTT. This translates into CASTWDHSNQPQHF.

With respect to this clone: Other nucleotide sequences from this sample produce the same CDR3. V usage is TRBV6-5 and J usage is TRBJ2-7, with 9 bases fitting TRBD2. The CDR3 consists of 15 residues. V shed 2 bases, J shed 1 base, and the junction held 3 bases outside the gene matches. Germline CDR1 reads MNHEY; CDR2 reads SVGAGI. The CDR3 bases are TGTGCCAGCAGTTACGGGGCGGGAGGGTCCTACGAGCAGTACTTC. Amino acids: CASSYGAGGSYEQYF.

The chain couples TRBV2 to TRBJ1-1; D is perhaps TRBD1 (5 bases). The V and J ends lost 4 bases and 1 base respectively, with 10 bases between them. Germline V gives CDR1 SNHLY, CDR2 FYNNEI. The CDR3 has 14 residues. The CDR3 DNA reads TGTGCCAGCAGTGGCCGGAGGGGGAACACTGAAGCTTTCTTT. Its protein product is CASSGRRGNTEAFF.

The V and J genes are TRBV19 and TRBJ2-2, with TRBD1 matching 10 bases. The CDR3 loop spans 19 amino acids. Germline V gene lookup returns CDR1 LNHDA and CDR2 SQIVND (reference sequence). V gave up 9 bases and J gave up 5 bases; unmatched junction bases: 21. The CDR3 DNA reads as TGTGCCAGCGGACCTACCCGAGTCCCGGGACAGGGGCTAACCGGGGAGCTGTTTTTT. It translates to CASGPTRVPGQGLTGELFF.

The rearrangement joins TRBV4-1 to TRBJ1-4, with 9 bases lining up with TRBD1. This CDR3 has 16 residues. V trimming: 2 bases; J trimming: 5 bases; junction bases outside the gene matches: 6. CDR1 and CDR2 (germline): MGHRA, YSYEKL. The CDR3 reads CASSQFITGGNEKLFF. The CDR3 DNA reads as TGCGCCAGCAGCCAATTTATTACAGGGGGCAATGAAAAACTGTTTTTT.

The chain links TRBV5-6 to TRBJ2-3, with 12 bases fitting TRBD2. The V gene end was trimmed by 6 bases and the J gene end by 1 base; junction bases not matched to a gene: 9. This CDR3 comprises 17 residues. From germline, CDR1 is SGHDT and CDR2 YYEEEE. In DNA form, the CDR3 reads TGTGCCAGCAACCCGCCCCTAGCGGGAGGGGGCACAGATACGCAGTATTTT. It is translated as CASNPPLAGGGTDTQYF.

The chain has TRBV4-1 and TRBJ1-4; 7 bases agree with TRBD1. This CDR3 is 16 amino acids long. The V gene's germline CDR1 is MGHRA and CDR2 YSYEKL. The V and J ends lost 5 bases and 0 bases, in that order; junction bases with no gene match: 6. CDR3 sequence reads: CASSIRQGATNEKLFF. Written as DNA, the CDR3 is TGCGCCAGCAGCATACGACAGGGAGCAACTAATGAAAAACTGTTTTTT.

The chain joins TRBV6-1 to TRBJ1-2; 7 nucleotides line up with TRBD1. With 0 bases clipped from V and 0 bases from J, the junction kept 4 bases outside the gene matches. Per germline, CDR1 MNHNS and CDR2 SASEGT. The CDR3 is 16 amino acids. CDR3 region: CASSEAPGQSNYGYTF. DNA of the CDR3: TGTGCCAGCAGTGAAGCCCCGGGACAGTCTAACTATGGCTACACCTTC.

The chain joins TRBV11-3 to TRBJ2-5, with TRBD2 as a possible D gene (6 bases). This CDR3 is 15 amino acids long. V was pared by 3 bases and J by 5 bases, with 16 bases between. The germline CDR1 and CDR2 sequences are SGHNT and YENEEA. CDR3 sequence reads: CASSLSQRGRETQYF. For the CDR3, the DNA is TGTGCCAGCAGCTTGAGCCAGCGAGGGAGGGAGACCCAGTACTTC.

V and J are TRBV4-2 and TRBJ2-3, with D hard to call. Germline CDR1 is LGHNA and CDR2 is YNFKEQ. There are 14 residues in the CDR3. The V end was cut by 4 bases, the J end by 4 bases, with 12 bases between. The DNA for the CDR3 is TGTGCCAGCAGCCCAAGGTCGGGCTCAGATACGCAGTATTTT. This codes for CASSPRSGSDTQYF.

This CDR3 is CASSLEASFYEQYF. CDR3 nucleotide sequence: TGTGCCAGCAGCTTAGAGGCCAGTTTCTACGAGCAGTACTTC. The V gene is TRBV7-8, the J gene TRBJ2-7; no clear D gene. The CDR3 has 14 residues. Per germline, CDR1 SGHVS and CDR2 FQNEAQ. The V end lost 1 base, the J end lost 3 bases, and 10 bases lay between the germline ends.

The chain is built from TRBV6-5 and TRBJ2-2; D not resolved. V was trimmed by 2 bases and J by 8 bases, leaving 12 bases between them. Germline V lookup: CDR1 MNHEY, CDR2 SVGAGI. This CDR3 comprises 14 residues. CDR3 coding DNA: TGTGCCAGCAGTTACCTTGAGGCGAGTGGGGAGCTGTTTTTT. It translates to CASSYLEASGELFF.

The V call is TRBV5-6, the J call TRBJ2-7; D unresolved. The germline V gene encodes CDR1 SGHDT and CDR2 YYEEEE. Trimming removed 0 bases from V and 2 bases from J, with 6 bases in between. The CDR3 runs 13 residues. The CDR3 sequence: CASSLVYTYEQYF. The CDR3 DNA sequence: TGTGCCAGCAGCTTGGTATACACCTACGAGCAGTACTTC.

The V and J genes are TRBV7-2 and TRBJ1-1, with unresolved D. This CDR3 is built from 16 residues. Germline V gene data show CDR1 as SGHTA and CDR2 as FQGNSA. The V gene lost 1 base and the J gene lost 1 base, with 13 bases spanning the gap. In DNA, the CDR3 is TGTGCCAGCAGCTTAGTCGGCATGGCGGAGAACACTGAAGCTTTCTTT. This encodes CASSLVGMAENTEAFF.

This clone was detected a few times. The chain joins TRBV29-1 to TRBJ1-2; 7 nucleotides line up with TRBD1. Germline values: CDR1 SQVTM, CDR2 ANQGSEA. CDR3 length equals 13 residues. Trimming took 6 bases from V and 2 from J; bases not matched to a gene: 6. The CDR3 DNA sequence: TGCAGCGTGACGGAACAGGGGAACTATGGCTACACCTTC. Encoded protein: CSVTEQGNYGYTF.

V gene TRBV7-8 combines with J gene TRBJ2-3; tentative D call: TRBD1 (5 bases). CDR1 and CDR2 from the germline V gene are SGHVS and FQNEAQ. Trimming pared 4 bases from V and 0 bases from J, leaving 14 bases between. CDR3 length: 16 residues. DNA of the CDR3: TGTGCCAGCAGCTATTCCAGGGTCTCGAGCACAGATACGCAGTATTTT. Translated, it gives CASSYSRVSSTDTQYF.

This rearrangement joins TRBV19 to TRBJ1-2, with D uncertain. V gave up 10 bases and J gave up 3 bases, with 12 bases separating them. Germline CDR1 and CDR2: LNHDA and SQIVND (reference sequence). The CDR3 has 12 residues. The CDR3 here is CATAGMYYGYTF. In DNA, the CDR3 is TGTGCCACCGCGGGGATGTACTATGGCTACACCTTC.

The genes are TRBV6-1 and TRBJ1-5; weak D call: TRBD1 (5 bases). There are 17 residues in the CDR3. CDR1 is MNHNS, CDR2 SASEGT, per germline. Between the trimmed V and J ends, which lost 1 base and 2 bases, there was a span of 15 bases. CDR3 nucleotides: TGTGCCAGCAGTGAAGGCCTGGCAGGGTGGGGCAATCAGCCCCAGCATTTT. It codes for CASSEGLAGWGNQPQHF.

This clone appeared once. The chain joins TRBV11-2 to TRBJ2-2, with 9 bases identical to TRBD1. After removal of 3 bases from V and 1 base from J, the junction contained 3 bases not matched to a gene. This CDR3 region has 16 residues. In germline, CDR1 is SGHAT, CDR2 FQNNGV. The CDR3 region is CASSLTGGLNTGELFF. The CDR3 region has the DNA TGTGCCAGCAGCTTGACAGGGGGTCTGAACACCGGGGAGCTGTTTTTT.

The V call is TRBV19, the J call TRBJ1-2, with a weak D call TRBD1 (5 bases). Germline V gives CDR1 LNHDA, CDR2 SQIVND (reference sequence). V was shortened by 3 bases and J by 3 bases, with 17 bases between the two germline ends. The CDR3 is made up of 16 amino acids. CDR3 DNA sequence: TGTGCCAGTAGTATCAGGGCCTCAAACGCGGACTATGGCTACACCTTC. This encodes CASSIRASNADYGYTF.

This clone was observed a single time. V and J are TRBV2 and TRBJ1-2; D gene uncertain. The CDR3 consists of 16 residues. V dropped 6 bases and J dropped 4 bases, with 21 bases sitting between them. In germline, CDR1 is SNHLY, CDR2 FYNNEI. The CDR3, as DNA: TGTGCCAGCAGCCCCTCGAGCGGCAGCAGTACCTATGGCTACACCTTC. Translation: CASSPSSGSSTYGYTF. The complete variable domain, with remaining parts taken from reference TRBV2 and TRBJ1-2, reads EPEVTQTPSHQVTQMGQEVILRCVPISNHLYFYWYRQILGQKVEFLVSFYNNEISEKSEIFDDQFSVERPDGSNFTLKIRSTKLEDSAMYFCASSPSSGSSTYGYTFGSGTRLTVV.

This clone came up once. This chain joins TRBV5-1 and TRBJ2-3; D call uncertain. Germline V CDR1 and CDR2: SGHRS, YFSETQ. With 2 bases removed from V and 4 bases from J, the gap between germline ends came to 5 bases. CDR3 length equals 12 residues. CDR3 region: CASSFGSDTQYF. The CDR3 coding sequence is TGCGCCAGCAGCTTCGGATCAGATACGCAGTATTTT.

The chain recombines TRBV29-1 with TRBJ2-1; 11 bases map to TRBD1. CDR1 is SQVTM, CDR2 ANQGSEA, per germline. The CDR3 length is 15 residues. V was pared by 6 bases and J by 9 bases, with 13 bases of the junction left unmatched. The CDR3: CSVLTDRGLIGEQFF. The CDR3 DNA sequence: TGCAGCGTACTAACGGACAGGGGGCTAATAGGTGAGCAGTTCTTC.

The gene calls are TRBV4-1 and TRBJ1-1; D unclear. Germline V gene sequence: CDR1 MGHRA, CDR2 YSYEKL. The CDR3 extends over 17 amino acids. The V end lost 1 base, the J end lost 7 bases, and 22 bases lay between the germline ends. The CDR3 reads CASSQVDLGFTQHEAFF. Here the CDR3 DNA reads TGCGCCAGCAGCCAAGTCGATTTAGGTTTTACCCAACATGAAGCTTTCTTT.